Below, 29 T cell receptor beta chains from the same sample are listed, as sequenced in a study of cytomegalovirus exposure and HLA in healthy donors. PCR involved 60 Vbeta and 13 Jbeta primers. This table comes from immunoSEQ multiplex PCR, and its TCRdb copy is limited to in-frame clones, with some not included. The data show under 250,000 clones, about 80% seen once. The sequenced material came from PBMCs. These receptors originate from a woman aged 25 to 39 in good health and CMV-seronegative.

The V and J genes are TRBV5-1 and TRBJ1-1, with a weak D call TRBD1 (6 bases). The CDR3 consists of 15 residues. The V and J ends lost 1 base and 2 bases respectively, with 12 bases between them. The germline CDR1 and CDR2 sequences are SGHRS and YFSETQ. The CDR3 is CASSLYFGGNTEAFF. The CDR3 DNA is TGCGCCAGCAGCTTGTATTTTGGGGGCAACACTGAAGCTTTCTTT.

V and J are TRBV5-1 and TRBJ2-2; the match to TRBD2 covers 8 bases. The CDR3 extends over 16 amino acids. V shed 0 bases, J shed 4 bases, and the junction held 5 bases outside the gene matches. CDR1 and CDR2 from the germline V gene are SGHRS and YFSETQ. CDR3 bases: TGCGCCAGCAGCTTGGTAAGCGGGAGTCCCACCGGGGAGCTGTTTTTT. Translated, it gives CASSLVSGSPTGELFF.

This chain uses TRBV18 with TRBJ2-7; 8 nucleotides align to TRBD1. The CDR3 contains 15 residues. The germline V gene has CDR1 KGHSH and CDR2 LQKENI. J gave up 5 bases and V 3 bases, and 9 bases lay outside the gene matches. CDR3 protein: CASSPETGAVHEQYF. DNA of the CDR3: TGTGCCAGCTCACCGGAGACAGGGGCGGTCCACGAGCAGTACTTC.

This clone has just one count. The J gene is TRBJ2-2, the V gene TRBV5-5; 11 bases map to TRBD2. The CDR3 is 16 residues long. Germline V gene data show CDR1 as SGHKS and CDR2 as YYEKEE (reference sequence). Trimming at V came to 3 bases and at J to 5 bases, leaving 6 bases not matched to a gene. The CDR3 protein is CASSSYSGRATGELFF. CDR3 DNA sequence: TGTGCCAGCAGCTCCTATAGCGGGAGGGCGACCGGGGAGCTGTTTTTT.

This rearrangement joins TRBV27 to TRBJ2-7; 8 nucleotides agree with TRBD1. CDR1 is MNHEY, CDR2 SMNVEV, per germline (reference sequence). The CDR3 totals 14 residues. V lost 2 bases to trimming and J lost 3 bases; unmatched junction nucleotides: 3. This CDR3 reads CASSLAGGNYEQYF. The DNA of the CDR3 is TGTGCCAGCAGTTTAGCAGGGGGCAACTACGAGCAGTACTTC.

The sample holds one count of this clone. This chain joins TRBV18 and TRBJ1-2; TRBD1 is a possible D gene (6 bases). The CDR3 has 13 amino acids. V lost 3 bases and J lost 7, with 12 bases in between. From germline, CDR1 is KGHSH and CDR2 LQKENI. The CDR3: CASSPRQAFGYTF. DNA for the CDR3: TGTGCCAGCTCACCCAGACAGGCCTTTGGCTACACCTTC. Combining the CDR3 with reference TRBV18 and TRBJ1-2 gives the whole variable domain NAGVMQNPRHLVRRRGQEARLRCSPMKGHSHVYWYRQLPEEGLKFMVYLQKENIIDESGMPKERFSAEFPKEGPSILRIQQVVRGDSAAYFCASSPRQAFGYTFGSGTRLTVV.

CDR3 amino acids: CASSQGQVSEKLFF. CDR3 bases: TGCGCCAGCAGCCAGGGACAGGTTAGTGAAAAACTGTTTTTT. The chain couples TRBV4-1 to TRBJ1-4; TRBD1 matches at 8 bases. The J segment lost 7 bases and the V segment lost 3 bases, leaving 4 bases of the junction unmatched. The CDR3 sequence is 14 residues long. Germline CDR1 is MGHRA and CDR2 is YSYEKL.

This clone showed up just once. The rearrangement links TRBV10-2 to TRBJ2-3; 10 positions match TRBD1. V shed 10 bases and J 14 bases; nucleotides not matched to a gene: 9. The CDR3 is 11 residues long. The V gene's germline CDR1 is WSHSY and CDR2 SAAADI. CDR3 protein: CATMDRGVPYF. Here the CDR3 DNA reads TGCGCCACCATGGACAGGGGGGTTCCGTATTTT.

The V call is TRBV29-1, the J call TRBJ1-4; TRBD1 might be the D (5 bases). The V gene's germline CDR1 is SQVTM and CDR2 ANQGSEA. The CDR3 consists of 14 residues. Trimming left V 0 bases short and J 8 bases short, with 13 bases between. The CDR3 DNA reads TGCAGCGTTGAAGATCCGGGGGTTAGGGAAAAACTGTTTTTT. Amino acids: CSVEDPGVREKLFF.

V gene TRBV7-8 combines with J gene TRBJ2-1, with 8 positions matching TRBD2. The CDR3 contains 18 residues. Trimming removed 3 bases from V and 0 bases from J; junction bases left unmatched: 10. CDR1 is SGHVS and CDR2 is FQNEAQ in the germline V gene. The CDR3: CASSLLAGSPSSYNEQFF. CDR3 bases: TGTGCCAGCAGCTTGCTAGCGGGCTCTCCCAGCTCCTACAATGAGCAGTTCTTC.

This clone was seen a handful of times. The gene calls are TRBV5-5 and TRBJ1-1; TRBD1 might be the D (6 bases). Trimming left V 5 bases short and J 8 bases short, with 16 bases between. This CDR3 region has 13 residues. The germline V gene encodes CDR1 SGHKS and CDR2 YYEKEE (reference sequence). CDR3 residues: CASSSGGGWEAFF. In DNA form, the CDR3 reads TGTGCCAGCAGTTCGGGGGGGGGCTGGGAAGCTTTCTTT.

The V gene is TRBV5-1, the J gene TRBJ2-7, with D tentatively TRBD2 (5 bases). The germline V gene encodes CDR1 SGHRS and CDR2 YFSETQ. With 4 bases removed from V and 3 bases from J, the gap between germline ends came to 20 bases. The CDR3 totals 16 residues. Here the CDR3 DNA reads TGCGCCAGCAGCCGTTTTTCCGGGGTCGTATACTACGAGCAGTACTTC. This codes for CASSRFSGVVYYEQYF. Using reference TRBV5-1 and TRBJ2-7 for the parts outside the CDR3, the full variable domain is KAGVTQTPRYLIKTRGQQVTLSCSPISGHRSVSWYQQTPGQGLQFLFEYFSETQRNKGNFPGRFSGRQFSNSRSEMNVSTLELGDSALYLCASSRFSGVVYYEQYFGPGTRLTVT.

This sequence joins TRBV19 and TRBJ2-5; D perhaps matches TRBD2 (5 bases). Trimming took 5 bases from V and 0 from J, leaving 10 bases between them. The CDR3 is 14 amino acids. Per the germline V gene, CDR1 is LNHDA and CDR2 is SQIVND (reference sequence). In DNA form, the CDR3 reads TGTGCCAGTAGTCCTACCGGGAACCAAGAGACCCAGTACTTC. Its protein is CASSPTGNQETQYF.

The rearrangement uses TRBV5-1 and TRBJ2-7, with 12 bases lining up with TRBD1. The CDR3 extends over 16 amino acids. The V segment lost 0 bases and the J segment 6 bases; nucleotides outside the gene matches: 7. Germline V gene lookup returns CDR1 SGHRS and CDR2 YFSETQ. The DNA of the CDR3 is TGCGCCAGCAGCTTGGCCGGGACAGGGGGCTCAGGCGAGCAGTACTTC. It specifies CASSLAGTGGSGEQYF.

This sequence joins TRBV6-4 and TRBJ2-1; TRBD2 aligns across 7 bases. The CDR3 contains 15 residues. CDR1 and CDR2 from the germline V gene are MRHNA and SNTAGT. V shed 1 base and J 9 bases; nucleotides not matched to a gene: 9. The CDR3 region is CASSDLGGTISEQFF. The CDR3 DNA follows: TGTGCCAGCAGTGACTTAGGCGGGACTATCTCTGAGCAGTTCTTC.

The chain uses TRBV7-9 and TRBJ1-1; D possibly corresponds to TRBD1 (6 bases). The length of the CDR3 is 14 residues. The ends were cut back, 1 base at V and 2 bases at J, with 8 bases in the middle. CDR1 SEHNR and CDR2 FQNEAQ come from the germline V gene (reference sequence). CDR3 bases: TGTGCCAGCAGCTTAGGGACAGCCAACACTGAAGCTTTCTTT. This codes for CASSLGTANTEAFF.

A single count supports this clone. V and J are TRBV6-5 and TRBJ1-5; D is undetermined. Germline assignment: CDR1 MNHEY and CDR2 SVGAGI. Trimming took off 0 bases at V and 10 bases at J, with 10 bases between the two ends. The CDR3 runs 13 residues. The CDR3 coding sequence is TGTGCCAGCAGTTACTCTTCCGGGAGTCCCCAGCATTTT. Residues: CASSYSSGSPQHF.

CDR3: CAISQGEAGVYEQYF. In DNA, the CDR3 is TGTGCCATCAGCCAGGGAGAAGCGGGAGTGTACGAGCAGTACTTC. This rearrangement joins TRBV10-3 to TRBJ2-7, with 8 nucleotides matching TRBD2. V shed 6 bases, J shed 4 bases, and the junction held 11 bases outside the gene matches. Germline assignment: CDR1 ENHRY and CDR2 SYGVKD. This CDR3 has 15 amino acids.

CDR3 DNA sequence: TGCGCCAGCAGCACGGGTTACGAGCAGTACTTC. Protein sequence: CASSTGYEQYF. The V call is TRBV10-2, the J call TRBJ2-5, with no clear D. The end of the DNA aligns better with TRBJ2-7, so the J call may be wrong. CDR3 length: 11 amino acids. The germline gives CDR1 WSHSY, CDR2 SAAADI.

The V gene is TRBV27, the J gene TRBJ1-2; D gene ambiguous. With 5 bases removed from V and 4 bases from J, the gap between germline ends came to 14 bases. This CDR3 has 14 residues. Germline V gives CDR1 MNHEY, CDR2 SMNVEV (reference sequence). CDR3 nucleotide sequence: TGTGCCAGCAGTACCTCCGGCGGAGTCTATGGCTACACCTTC. Its protein is CASSTSGGVYGYTF.

The chain has TRBV4-1 and TRBJ2-1; a possible D gene is TRBD2 (6 bases). CDR1 MGHRA and CDR2 YSYEKL come from the germline V gene. V was shortened by 0 bases and J by 9 bases, with 15 bases between the two germline ends. The CDR3 extends over 15 amino acids. CDR3 in DNA: TGCGCCAGCAGCCAAGATACGCTAGCGCGGGGTGAGCAGTTCTTC. It is translated as CASSQDTLARGEQFF.

V and J are TRBV19 and TRBJ2-5, with unresolved D. In germline, CDR1 is LNHDA, CDR2 SQIVND (reference sequence). Trimming stripped 4 bases from V and 5 bases from J, with 8 bases between. There are 12 residues in the CDR3. CDR3 in DNA: TGTGCCAGTAGTAGCCTATCGGAGACCCAGTACTTC. Its protein product is CASSSLSETQYF. The whole variable domain, filled in from reference TRBV19 and TRBJ2-5, reads DGGITQSPKYLFRKEGQNVTLSCEQNLNHDAMYWYRQDPGQGLRLIYYSQIVNDFQKGDIAEGYSVSREKKESFPLTVTSAQKNPTAFYLCASSSLSETQYFGPGTRLLVL.

The rearrangement uses TRBV11-2 and TRBJ2-7; 14 bases agree with TRBD2. This CDR3 region has 15 residues. CDR1 and CDR2 (germline): SGHAT, FQNNGV. The ends lost 5 bases at V and 4 bases at J; junction bases unmatched: 4. CDR3 nucleotide sequence: TGTGCCAGCAGCATGGGACTAGCGGGAGTATACGAGCAGTACTTC. It translates to CASSMGLAGVYEQYF.

There are a few counts of this clone. This chain uses TRBV29-1 with TRBJ2-1; D possibly corresponds to TRBD1 (5 bases). V dropped 6 bases and J dropped 0 bases, with 12 bases sitting between them. This CDR3 has 14 amino acids. Looked up from germline, CDR1 is SQVTM and CDR2 is ANQGSEA. The CDR3 is CSVDQGSSYNEQFF. The CDR3 coding sequence is TGCAGCGTCGACCAGGGTAGCTCCTACAATGAGCAGTTCTTC.

This clone was counted only a few times. The chain joins TRBV15 to TRBJ2-1; 10 bases fit TRBD2. Germline V gives CDR1 LNHNV, CDR2 YYDKDF (reference sequence). CDR3 length: 15 residues. With V trimmed by 7 bases and J by 3 bases, 6 bases remained unmatched. CDR3 in amino acids: CATMEGTSDYNEQFF. The DNA for the CDR3 is TGTGCCACCATGGAGGGGACTAGCGACTACAATGAGCAGTTCTTC.

This sequence joins TRBV2 and TRBJ1-4; unclear D gene. The CDR3 has 14 residues. Deletions cut 4 bases from V and 8 bases from J, with 14 bases between. The V gene's germline CDR1 is SNHLY and CDR2 FYNNEI. The chain's CDR3 is CASSVTALREKLFF. CDR3 bases: TGTGCCAGCAGTGTGACGGCTCTGCGGGAAAAACTGTTTTTT. Filled out from reference TRBV2 and TRBJ1-4, the complete variable domain reads EPEVTQTPSHQVTQMGQEVILRCVPISNHLYFYWYRQILGQKVEFLVSFYNNEISEKSEIFDDQFSVERPDGSNFTLKIRSTKLEDSAMYFCASSVTALREKLFFGSGTQLSVL.

This chain connects TRBV18 to TRBJ2-7; no clear D gene. This CDR3 comprises 13 residues. V lost 0 bases to trimming and J lost 2 bases, with 5 bases between them. Germline V gives CDR1 KGHSH, CDR2 LQKENI. The CDR3 protein is CASSPPTTYEQYF. Here the CDR3 DNA reads TGTGCCAGCTCACCACCTACAACCTACGAGCAGTACTTC.

This chain links TRBV30 with TRBJ2-7; 7 bases agree with TRBD2. The V gene end was trimmed by 0 bases and the J gene end by 3 bases; junction bases not matched to a gene: 5. In germline, CDR1 is GTSNPN, CDR2 SVGIG (reference sequence). The CDR3 loop spans 14 amino acids. The CDR3 region is CAWSVKAGNYEQYF. CDR3 nucleotides: TGTGCCTGGAGTGTTAAAGCGGGGAACTACGAGCAGTACTTC.

The gene calls are TRBV21-1 and TRBJ1-3; the table's D call, TRBD1, was not checked against the DNA. TRBV21-1 constitutes a pseudogene. The CDR3 loop spans 15 amino acids. The CDR3 loop reads CASSKRGRSGNTIYF. Here the CDR3 DNA reads TGTGCCAGCAGCAAAAGGGGGCGGTCTGGAAACACCATATATTTT.